These 28 T cell receptor beta chains were sequenced from one sample in a study of cytomegalovirus exposure and HLA in healthy donors. Profiled with immunoSEQ multiplex PCR; TCRdb holds only in-frame clones, not every one. This sample has a few hundred thousand clones, with around nine tenths found just once. Sequencing was performed on PBMCs. Every receptor here comes from a woman in her late teens or twenties in good health and CMV-seronegative.

This clone was found once. The rearrangement joins TRBV6-1 to TRBJ2-1, with D possibly TRBD1 on 8 matching bases. V lost 2 bases and J 7 bases, leaving 21 bases between the germline ends. Germline values: CDR1 MNHNS, CDR2 SASEGT. The CDR3 is made up of 17 amino acids. The CDR3 DNA reads TGTGCCAGCAGTGAAATGTGGGAAACAGGGGGGGGGAATGAGCAGTTCTTC. Amino acids: CASSEMWETGGGNEQFF.

The sample holds one count of this clone. The chain carries TRBV27 and TRBJ2-7, with 11 bases that match TRBD2. The J segment lost 5 bases and the V segment lost 6 bases, leaving 9 bases of the junction unmatched. The CDR3 runs 15 residues. The germline gives CDR1 MNHEY, CDR2 SMNVEV (reference sequence). The chain's CDR3 is CASSLLLAGDNEQYF. CDR3 sequence (DNA): TGTGCCAGCAGCCTCCTACTAGCGGGAGACAACGAGCAGTACTTC.

The chain recombines TRBV27 with TRBJ2-5; 10 positions match TRBD2. V was pared by 5 bases and J by 6 bases, with 18 bases of the junction left unmatched. CDR1 MNHEY and CDR2 SMNVEV come from the germline V gene (reference sequence). This CDR3 contains 18 residues. The CDR3 nucleotides read TGTGCCAGCAGTCCCCGGGCGCTAGCGGGAGCCACTGGTAAGACCCAGTACTTC. It codes for CASSPRALAGATGKTQYF.

The V gene is TRBV7-3, the J gene TRBJ2-1; 8 nucleotides agree with TRBD2. There are 15 residues in the CDR3. CDR1 SGHTA and CDR2 FQGTGA come from the germline V gene. V lost 5 bases to trimming and J lost 4 bases; unmatched junction nucleotides: 7. The CDR3, as DNA: TGTGCCAGCAGCGAGGGAATAGCGGGATACAATGAGCAGTTCTTC. Amino acid sequence: CASSEGIAGYNEQFF.

The rearrangement joins TRBV27 to TRBJ2-1; perhaps TRBD2 as D (6 bases). Germline V gene lookup returns CDR1 MNHEY and CDR2 SMNVEV (reference sequence). V lost 2 bases and J lost 5, with 13 bases in between. The CDR3 runs 15 residues. In DNA form, the CDR3 reads TGTGCCAGCAGTTTAAGAGCGGGCGTCAACAATGAGCAGTTCTTC. Translation gives CASSLRAGVNNEQFF.

This chain connects TRBV9 to TRBJ1-1, with D hard to call. Per the germline V gene, CDR1 is SGDLS and CDR2 is YYNGEE. The length of the CDR3 is 15 residues. V was cut by 1 base and J by 2 bases, with 12 bases left in between. The DNA for the CDR3 is TGTGCCAGCAGCGTATCCCCAGGTGTTAACACTGAAGCTTTCTTT. Protein: CASSVSPGVNTEAFF.

The V call is TRBV6-6, the J call TRBJ1-6; 9 nucleotides agree with TRBD1. The trim removed 6 bases at V and 8 bases at J, leaving 2 bases unmatched. The germline CDR1 and CDR2 sequences are MNHNY and SVGAGI (reference sequence). This CDR3 region has 13 residues. CDR3 sequence (DNA): TGTGCCAGCAGGGGACAGGGCGATTCACCCCTCCACTTT. This translates into CASRGQGDSPLHF.

The chain employs TRBV5-1 and TRBJ2-3, with 7 bases matching TRBD1. V was clipped by 5 bases and J by 6 bases; unmatched bases: 9. Germline values: CDR1 SGHRS, CDR2 YFSETQ. This CDR3 is 14 amino acids long. This chain's CDR3 is CASSSGTAKDTQYF. CDR3 DNA sequence: TGCGCCAGCAGTTCCGGGACAGCCAAGGATACGCAGTATTTT.

The CDR3 DNA reads as TGTGCCAGCAGCTTAGCTGACAGCCCACTCTACGAGCAGTACTTC. Encoded protein: CASSLADSPLYEQYF. The chain combines TRBV11-2 with TRBJ2-7, with a tentative D call TRBD1 (5 bases). Germline V CDR1 and CDR2: SGHAT, FQNNGV. Trimming removed 1 base from V and 3 bases from J, with 13 bases in between. The CDR3 spans 15 residues.

The chain carries TRBV2 and TRBJ2-2, with TRBD2 matching over 9 bases. The germline CDR1 and CDR2 sequences are SNHLY and FYNNEI. CDR3 size: 21 residues. With V trimmed by 3 bases and J by 5 bases, 22 bases remained unmatched. The CDR3 coding sequence is TGTGCCAGCAGTGATCCGCGAGGAATAGGGAAAGGCGGGAGGGGGACCGGGGAGCTGTTTTTT. It specifies CASSDPRGIGKGGRGTGELFF.

The rearrangement links TRBV10-3 to TRBJ2-7; 9 bases are shared with TRBD1. The CDR3 consists of 14 residues. The germline V gene has CDR1 ENHRY and CDR2 SYGVKD. V was clipped by 6 bases and J by 2 bases; unmatched bases: 5. The CDR3 reads CAIRTGGTTYEQYF. The CDR3, as DNA: TGTGCCATCAGGACAGGGGGGACGACCTACGAGCAGTACTTC.

This clone has just one count. The chain carries TRBV7-9 and TRBJ2-3; D is unresolved. The CDR3 has 18 amino acids. The V end was cut by 1 base, the J end by 2 bases, with 19 bases between. Germline assignment: CDR1 SEHNR and CDR2 FQNEAQ (reference sequence). CDR3 nucleotides: TGTGCCAGCAGCTTAGAGGCGTGGGTGCGGATAAACACAGATACGCAGTATTTT. Its translation is CASSLEAWVRINTDTQYF.

The V gene is TRBV15, the J gene TRBJ2-5, with D possibly matching TRBD2 (6 bases). The CDR3 consists of 15 residues. CDR1 LNHNV and CDR2 YYDKDF come from the germline V gene (reference sequence). V was cut by 0 bases and J by 2 bases, with 10 bases left in between. CDR3 sequence reads: CATSREGSGQETQYF. The CDR3 nucleotides read TGTGCCACCAGCAGAGAGGGTAGCGGACAAGAGACCCAGTACTTC.

The V and J genes are TRBV27 and TRBJ2-2, with no clear D. Germline CDR1 and CDR2: MNHEY and SMNVEV (reference sequence). This CDR3 is 15 amino acids long. Trimming stripped 5 bases from V and 2 bases from J, with 12 bases between. DNA for the CDR3: TGTGCCAGCAGTCGGATACTACAAAACACCGGGGAGCTGTTTTTT. It is translated as CASSRILQNTGELFF.

The CDR3 DNA sequence: TGTGCCACCAGAGGGAGGGAAATCGGGGAGCTGTTTTTT. This translates into CATRGREIGELFF. The chain combines TRBV15 with TRBJ2-2; 7 bases map to TRBD2. V was clipped by 6 bases and J by 7 bases; unmatched bases: 5. Looked up from germline, CDR1 is LNHNV and CDR2 is YYDKDF (reference sequence). The CDR3 has 13 residues.

V and J are TRBV7-9 and TRBJ1-2; 8 bases are a match to TRBD1. The V gene end was trimmed by 5 bases and the J gene end by 2 bases; junction bases not matched to a gene: 4. Germline-derived CDR1 and CDR2 are SEHNR and FQNEAQ (reference sequence). The length of the CDR3 is 14 residues. CDR3 in DNA: TGTGCCAGCAGCACTGGACAGGGAAACTATGGCTACACCTTC. It specifies CASSTGQGNYGYTF.

Here the CDR3 reads CASSFRDRFTGELFF. CDR3 DNA sequence: TGTGCCAGCAGTTTCCGGGACAGGTTCACCGGGGAGCTGTTTTTT. The gene calls are TRBV27 and TRBJ2-2; TRBD1 matches 8 bases. Germline-derived CDR1 and CDR2 are MNHEY and SMNVEV (reference sequence). V lost 3 bases to trimming and J lost 4 bases; unmatched junction nucleotides: 4. CDR3 length: 15 residues.

The rearrangement joins TRBV19 to TRBJ2-7; 7 positions match TRBD1. Germline CDR1 and CDR2: LNHDA and SQIVND (reference sequence). The CDR3 length is 16 residues. Losses at the gene ends were 5 bases for V and 2 bases for J; bases not matched to a gene: 12. This CDR3 is CASSPPLGQGAYEQYF. The CDR3 region has the DNA TGTGCCAGTAGTCCCCCTCTCGGGCAGGGGGCCTACGAGCAGTACTTC.

V is TRBV19 and J is TRBJ2-6, with 8 bases fitting TRBD1. The germline gives CDR1 LNHDA, CDR2 SQIVND (reference sequence). V shed 4 bases and J 1 base; nucleotides not matched to a gene: 15. The length of the CDR3 is 20 residues. The DNA for the CDR3 is TGTGCCAGTAGTACACCATCCCGACAGGGGACCCGATCTGGGGCCAACGTCCTGACTTTC. Its translation is CASSTPSRQGTRSGANVLTF. Supplemented by reference TRBV19 and TRBJ2-6, the full variable domain reads DGGITQSPKYLFRKEGQNVTLSCEQNLNHDAMYWYRQDPGQGLRLIYYSQIVNDFQKGDIAEGYSVSREKKESFPLTVTSAQKNPTAFYLCASSTPSRQGTRSGANVLTFGAGSRLTVL.

This clone was recorded once. The chain joins TRBV29-1 to TRBJ2-7; a weak D match, TRBD1 (5 bases). V shed 4 bases and J shed 7 bases, with 20 bases lying between them. Germline loops: CDR1 SQVTM, CDR2 ANQGSEA. The CDR3 consists of 14 residues. Written as DNA, the CDR3 is TGCAGCGTTGTATGGCCCGGGCCAGGGCAAGAGCAGTACTTC. It codes for CSVVWPGPGQEQYF.

This chain links TRBV4-1 with TRBJ2-2; TRBD2 matches 9 bases. Germline CDR1 reads MGHRA; CDR2 reads YSYEKL. This CDR3 has 16 amino acids. Unmatched junction bases numbered 6, after V lost 2 bases and J lost 5 bases. Here the CDR3 DNA reads TGCGCCAGCAGCCAAACGAGCGGGAGGCTTACCGGGGAGCTGTTTTTT. Amino acids: CASSQTSGRLTGELFF.

This chain links TRBV7-6 with TRBJ2-5; D might be TRBD1 (8 bases). The V and J ends lost 3 bases and 2 bases respectively, with 13 bases between them. The CDR3 has 15 residues. CDR1 is SGHVS and CDR2 is FNYEAQ in the germline V gene. CDR3 DNA sequence: TGTGCCAGCAGCTTGGGGGGGACAGGACAAGAGACCCAGTACTTC. Translated: CASSLGGTGQETQYF.

The chain uses TRBV5-1 and TRBJ2-2, with 7 nucleotides matching TRBD2. Per germline, CDR1 SGHRS and CDR2 YFSETQ. Unmatched junction bases numbered 7, after V lost 4 bases and J lost 4 bases. This CDR3 contains 15 residues. CDR3 nucleotide sequence: TGCGCCAGCAGCATCCTTAGCGGGTCCACCGGGGAGCTGTTTTTT. This sequence encodes CASSILSGSTGELFF. The variable domain in full, with the rest retrieved from reference TRBV5-1 and TRBJ2-2, is KAGVTQTPRYLIKTRGQQVTLSCSPISGHRSVSWYQQTPGQGLQFLFEYFSETQRNKGNFPGRFSGRQFSNSRSEMNVSTLELGDSALYLCASSILSGSTGELFFGEGSRLTVL.

This clone has just a few counts. V is TRBV2 and J is TRBJ1-2; D is perhaps TRBD1 (5 bases). The ends were cut back, 8 bases at V and 2 bases at J, with 9 bases in the middle. The CDR3 is made up of 12 amino acids. The germline V gene has CDR1 SNHLY and CDR2 FYNNEI. The DNA for the CDR3 is TGTGCCAGCCCGGGGGGGAACTATGGCTACACCTTC. Protein sequence: CASPGGNYGYTF.

This clone has a handful of counts. The rearrangement uses TRBV15 and TRBJ2-2; TRBD1 matches at 7 bases. This CDR3 is built from 18 residues. With V trimmed by 3 bases and J by 1 base, 11 bases remained unmatched. In germline, CDR1 is LNHNV, CDR2 YYDKDF (reference sequence). CDR3 sequence (DNA): TGTGCCACCAGCAGGGGGACAGCCACCCGGGGGAACACCGGGGAGCTGTTTTTT. Translating it yields CATSRGTATRGNTGELFF.

The chain couples TRBV25-1 to TRBJ1-2, with D unclear. CDR3 length: 12 residues. Germline V gene lookup returns CDR1 MGHDK and CDR2 SYGVNS. Between the trimmed V and J ends, which lost 6 bases and 3 bases, there was a span of 8 bases. In DNA form, the CDR3 reads TGTGCCAGCAGCAGGTGGGACTATGGCTACACCTTC. It encodes CASSRWDYGYTF.

The chain is built from TRBV7-3 and TRBJ2-5; 11 bases match TRBD2. The CDR3 extends over 13 amino acids. Germline values: CDR1 SGHTA, CDR2 FQGTGA. V lost 5 bases, J lost 7 bases, and 3 bases stayed unmatched. The CDR3 sequence is CASSLAGGSTQYF. In DNA, the CDR3 is TGTGCCAGCAGCCTAGCGGGAGGTTCGACCCAGTACTTC.

The chain is built from TRBV9 and TRBJ2-5; D remains unclear. Germline V gives CDR1 SGDLS, CDR2 YYNGEE. CDR3 length: 12 residues. V lost 4 bases and J 0 bases, leaving 4 bases between the germline ends. The CDR3 spells CASSQNQETQYF. The CDR3, as DNA: TGTGCCAGCAGCCAGAACCAAGAGACCCAGTACTTC.